The 30 T cell receptor beta chains reported below all come from one sample, sequenced in a study of blood T cells in healthy people across ages. Alongside a J-beta primer mix, a sample-barcoded 5' primer served in a second PCR lasting 7 to 11 cycles. TCRdb re-derived calls from the 5' RACE reads in MiXCR, one entry per CDR3 protein. The sample records hundreds of thousands of distinct CDR3 sequences, about 56% being singletons. Sequencing was done on a sample of blood. The origin of the receptors is a man aged 35 to 55 in good health.

The table lists this clonotype with a few counts. As DNA, the CDR3 is TGTGCCAGCAGCGCCCCGGGACAGCGGGAGACCCAGTACTTC. Translation gives CASSAPGQRETQYF. V usage is TRBV7-3 and J usage is TRBJ2-5; 7 bases map to TRBD1. The germline gives CDR1 SGHTA, CDR2 FQGTGA. There are 14 residues in the CDR3. Losses at the gene ends were 5 bases for V and 5 bases for J; bases not matched to a gene: 8.

The J gene is TRBJ2-1, the V gene TRBV11-2, with 8 bases lining up with TRBD2. The length of the CDR3 is 17 residues. From germline, CDR1 is SGHAT and CDR2 FQNNGV. Trimming took 2 bases from V and 3 from J; bases not matched to a gene: 9. CDR3 amino acids: CASSLMGRGALYNEQFF. The CDR3 bases are TGTGCCAGCAGCTTAATGGGGCGGGGGGCCCTCTACAATGAGCAGTTCTTC.

V and J are TRBV29-1 and TRBJ2-7; perhaps TRBD1 as D (5 bases). In germline, CDR1 is SQVTM, CDR2 ANQGSEA. CDR3 size: 12 residues. The germline V and J ends were trimmed by 4 bases and 6 bases, with 13 bases remaining between them. The CDR3 DNA is TGCAGCGTTGTTTTGGTAAGGGGCGAGCAGTACTTC. It translates to CSVVLVRGEQYF.

V gene TRBV7-9 combines with J gene TRBJ2-3; 10 bases fit TRBD1. V lost 3 bases and J lost 5; bases outside the gene matches: 5. Germline V gene sequence: CDR1 SEHNR, CDR2 FQNEAQ (reference sequence). The CDR3 has 15 amino acids. The CDR3 protein is CASSFPGQGLDTQYF. DNA for the CDR3: TGTGCCAGCAGCTTCCCGGGACAGGGGCTAGATACGCAGTATTTT.

The chain carries TRBV12-5 and TRBJ2-3; 10 bases agree with TRBD2. This CDR3 region has 15 residues. Unmatched junction bases numbered 11, after V lost 6 bases and J lost 8 bases. The germline V gene has CDR1 LGHNT and CDR2 FRNRAP. CDR3 region: CASGDLAGVTGTQYF. Here the CDR3 DNA reads TGTGCTAGTGGGGACCTAGCGGGAGTTACGGGTACGCAGTATTTT. The full variable domain, its missing parts supplied by reference TRBV12-5 and TRBJ2-3, is DARVTQTPRHKVTEMGQEVTMRCQPILGHNTVFWYRQTMMQGLELLAYFRNRAPLDDSGMPKDRFSAEMPDATLATLKIQPSEPRDSAVYFCASGDLAGVTGTQYFGPGTRLTVL.

The chain employs TRBV5-6 and TRBJ2-2; D gene unclear. This CDR3 has 14 residues. Germline loops: CDR1 SGHDT, CDR2 YYEEEE. Trimming took 4 bases from V and 5 from J, leaving 12 bases between them. CDR3 region: CASSLYARTGELFF. The CDR3 DNA reads TGTGCCAGCAGCCTATACGCTAGAACCGGGGAGCTGTTTTTT.

The CDR3 DNA reads as TGTGCCAGCAGCTTAGTAAGCCAGGGGGCCATTAATGAGCAGTTCTTC. As protein: CASSLVSQGAINEQFF. This chain links TRBV11-3 with TRBJ2-1; 8 bases agree with TRBD1. The CDR3 consists of 16 residues. The germline V gene encodes CDR1 SGHNT and CDR2 YENEEA. Losses at the gene ends were 1 base for V and 7 bases for J; bases not matched to a gene: 9.

CDR3 nucleotide sequence: TGCAGTGCTGGTCTTCGGGCTAGCGGGAGAGGCACAGATACGCAGTATTTT. It encodes CSAGLRASGRGTDTQYF. This rearrangement joins TRBV20-1 to TRBJ2-3, with 10 nucleotides matching TRBD2. Germline values: CDR1 DFQATT, CDR2 SNEGSKA (reference sequence). V lost 5 bases to trimming and J lost 1 base; unmatched junction nucleotides: 12. This CDR3 contains 17 residues.

The V gene is TRBV9, the J gene TRBJ1-6, with D uncertain. This CDR3 has 16 residues. V was cut by 1 base and J by 6 bases, with 14 bases left in between. CDR1 SGDLS and CDR2 YYNGEE come from the germline V gene. The chain's CDR3 is CASSVMPDSGNSPLHF. Written as DNA, the CDR3 is TGTGCCAGCAGCGTAATGCCGGACTCCGGTAATTCACCCCTCCACTTT.

V is TRBV12-3 or TRBV12-4 and J is TRBJ2-3, with TRBD2 identical over 7 bases. V gave up 7 bases and J gave up 1 base; unmatched junction bases: 11. The CDR3 covers 16 residues. CDR3 DNA: TGTGCCAGCATAGGAACCAGACTAGCTCGCACAGATACGCAGTATTTT. It is translated as CASIGTRLARTDTQYF.

The chain is built from TRBV7-2 and TRBJ2-1; D is possibly TRBD1 or TRBD2 (5 bases each). Trimming cost V 1 base and J 8 bases, with 18 bases left between them. Looked up from germline, CDR1 is SGHTA and CDR2 is FQGNSA. The CDR3 consists of 16 residues. CDR3 bases: TGTGCCAGCAGCTTAGTCGGGCGGGCAGGGCGCGATGAGCAGTTCTTC. Translated: CASSLVGRAGRDEQFF.

This clonotype was observed a handful of times. This chain uses TRBV28 with TRBJ2-7; the D gene is possibly TRBD1 (5 bases). The CDR3 is made up of 12 amino acids. CDR1 is MDHEN and CDR2 is SYDVKM in the germline V gene. Trimming took off 7 bases at V and 5 bases at J, with 12 bases between the two ends. Here the CDR3 reads CASITGYHEQYF. Written as DNA, the CDR3 is TGTGCCAGCATCACAGGTTACCACGAGCAGTACTTC.

The chain joins TRBV7-2 to TRBJ2-3; possibly TRBD1 or TRBD2 for D (6 bases each). CDR1 is SGHTA and CDR2 is FQGNSA in the germline V gene. The CDR3 length is 17 residues. Trimming cost V 1 base and J 4 bases, with 18 bases left between them. CDR3 DNA sequence: TGTGCCAGCAGCTTAGAAGGTGGGGGGCGATTGCCAGATACGCAGTATTTT. As protein: CASSLEGGGRLPDTQYF.

V and J are TRBV14 and TRBJ2-7, with a weak D call TRBD2 (6 bases). The CDR3 totals 15 residues. The V gene lost 3 bases and the J gene lost 1 base, with 13 bases spanning the gap. In germline, CDR1 is SGHDN, CDR2 FVKESK. The CDR3 sequence is CASSQERDSSYEQYF. CDR3 in DNA: TGTGCCAGCAGCCAGGAACGGGACTCTTCCTACGAGCAGTACTTC.

This chain joins TRBV5-6 and TRBJ2-1; the match to TRBD2 covers 8 bases. The V segment lost 4 bases and the J segment 7 bases; nucleotides outside the gene matches: 7. CDR1 and CDR2 (germline): SGHDT, YYEEEE. The CDR3 consists of 14 residues. CDR3 sequence reads: CASSLAGGWNEQFF. The CDR3 DNA is TGTGCCAGCAGCCTAGCGGGCGGGTGGAATGAGCAGTTCTTC.

Concerning this clonotype: A read error may explain this, as a much larger clone is one base away. This chain uses TRBV11-2 with TRBJ2-5; the D call may be TRBD1 or TRBD2 (6 bases each). V lost 5 bases and J lost 11, with 24 bases in between. Germline-derived CDR1 and CDR2 are SGHAT and FQNNGV. This CDR3 region has 15 residues. CDR3 nucleotides: TGTGCCAGCAGCCGATCGGGGGCGCGGCGCGGTGAGCAGTACTTC. Protein product: CASSRSGARRGEQYF.

The V gene is TRBV2, the J gene TRBJ2-1, with no clear D. Germline CDR1 reads SNHLY; CDR2 reads FYNNEI. The CDR3 consists of 13 residues. V was trimmed by 3 bases and J by 7 bases, leaving 10 bases between them. CDR3 amino acids: CASSDLSSNEQFF. The DNA of the CDR3 is TGTGCCAGCAGTGATCTGTCTTCGAATGAGCAGTTCTTC.

The V and J genes are TRBV5-1 and TRBJ1-2; TRBD1 matches 7 bases. CDR3 length: 15 residues. J gave up 6 bases and V 0 bases, and 8 bases lay outside the gene matches. Per the germline V gene, CDR1 is SGHRS and CDR2 is YFSETQ. This CDR3 is CASSLGQGDADGYTF. CDR3 DNA: TGCGCCAGCAGCTTGGGACAGGGAGATGCTGATGGCTACACCTTC.

This clonotype was observed a handful of times. This chain uses TRBV11-2 with TRBJ1-1; no clear D gene. The germline gives CDR1 SGHAT, CDR2 FQNNGV. This CDR3 has 14 amino acids. The V and J ends lost 4 bases and 0 bases respectively, with 9 bases between them. CDR3 sequence reads: CASSSASLNTEAFF. CDR3 in DNA: TGTGCCAGCAGCTCCGCCTCTTTGAACACTGAAGCTTTCTTT.

The V and J genes are TRBV28 and TRBJ2-7; D gene ambiguous. The length of the CDR3 is 13 residues. V shed 2 bases and J shed 4 bases, with 9 bases lying between them. CDR1 and CDR2 from the germline V gene are MDHEN and SYDVKM. The CDR3 nucleotides are TGTGCCAGCAGTTTACATCGTACATACGAGCAGTACTTC. As protein: CASSLHRTYEQYF.

The chain recombines TRBV11-2 with TRBJ1-2, with D perhaps TRBD1 (6 bases). CDR3 length: 15 residues. The V gene's germline CDR1 is SGHAT and CDR2 FQNNGV. Trimming cost V 0 bases and J 8 bases, with 16 bases left between them. The CDR3 sequence is CASSLDDEGGWGYTF. The CDR3 DNA sequence: TGTGCCAGCAGCTTAGACGACGAGGGGGGCTGGGGCTACACCTTC. Using reference TRBV11-2 and TRBJ1-2 for the parts outside the CDR3, the full variable domain is EAGVAQSPRYKIIEKRQSVAFWCNPISGHATLYWYQQILGQGPKLLIQFQNNGVVDDSQLPKDRFSAERLKGVDSTLKIQPAKLEDSAVYLCASSLDDEGGWGYTFGSGTRLTVV.

This clonotype was seen once. The V gene is TRBV20-1, the J gene TRBJ2-5; tentative D call: TRBD1 (7 bases). V was cut by 2 bases and J by 4 bases, with 14 bases left in between. This CDR3 region has 14 residues. The germline V gene has CDR1 DFQATT and CDR2 SNEGSKA (reference sequence). In DNA form, the CDR3 reads TGCAGTGCTAGAATGGAGGGGGCAGGAGAGACCCAGTACTTC. Translation gives CSARMEGAGETQYF.

The rearrangement joins TRBV29-1 to TRBJ2-1, with D perhaps TRBD1 (6 bases). V lost 6 bases and J 4 bases, leaving 7 bases between the germline ends. Germline V CDR1 and CDR2: SQVTM, ANQGSEA. The CDR3 has 11 amino acids. The CDR3 spells CSVGQYNEQFF. For the CDR3, the DNA is TGCAGCGTCGGACAGTACAATGAGCAGTTCTTC.

The chain combines TRBV27 with TRBJ2-7; 12 bases align to TRBD2. V shed 6 bases and J 3 bases; nucleotides not matched to a gene: 6. The CDR3 consists of 15 residues. Germline CDR1 is MNHEY and CDR2 is SMNVEV (reference sequence). In DNA, the CDR3 is TGTGCCAGCAGATCTAGCGGGAGGGGCCTCTACGAGCAGTACTTC. Encoded protein: CASRSSGRGLYEQYF.

The chain combines TRBV9 with TRBJ2-5; 8 nucleotides agree with TRBD1. CDR3 length: 15 amino acids. The germline gives CDR1 SGDLS, CDR2 YYNGEE. The V segment lost 3 bases and the J segment 5 bases; nucleotides outside the gene matches: 9. The CDR3 DNA is TGTGCCAGCAGCGGAGGGACAGGCTTAGCTGAGACCCAGTACTTC. Amino acid sequence: CASSGGTGLAETQYF. The full variable domain, in which reference TRBV9 and TRBJ2-5 provide the parts outside the CDR3, is DSGVTQTPKHLITATGQRVTLRCSPRSGDLSVYWYQQSLDQGLQFLIQYYNGEERAKGNILERFSAQQFPDLHSELNLSSLELGDSALYFCASSGGTGLAETQYFGPGTRLLVL.

This sequence joins TRBV5-4 and TRBJ2-3; TRBD2 agrees at 9 bases. J gave up 6 bases and V 6 bases, and 17 bases lay outside the gene matches. In germline, CDR1 is SGHNT, CDR2 YYREEE (reference sequence). The CDR3 covers 17 residues. The CDR3 coding sequence is TGTGCCAGCACCAGGGGTAGCGGGGGCCCCAGGGAGGATACGCAGTATTTT. It codes for CASTRGSGGPREDTQYF.

The chain recombines TRBV11-3 with TRBJ2-1; D not resolved. V shed 7 bases and J shed 7 bases, with 14 bases lying between them. CDR1 and CDR2 from the germline V gene are SGHNT and YENEEA. The CDR3 spans 13 residues. The CDR3 nucleotides read TGTGCCAGCATCCAATCCTTAGGGAATGAGCAGTTCTTC. The encoded protein is CASIQSLGNEQFF.

This chain links TRBV12-3 or TRBV12-4 with TRBJ2-7, with 8 bases fitting TRBD2. This CDR3 has 13 residues. V lost 2 bases to trimming and J lost 5 bases; unmatched junction nucleotides: 2. DNA for the CDR3: TGTGCCAGCAGTTTAAAAGCGGGAGACGAGCAGTACTTC. Translating gives CASSLKAGDEQYF.

The V gene is TRBV14, the J gene TRBJ1-2, with 8 bases aligning to TRBD1. The germline gives CDR1 SGHDN, CDR2 FVKESK. This CDR3 is built from 15 residues. V shed 4 bases, J shed 7 bases, and the junction held 11 bases outside the gene matches. CDR3 region: CASSPSDRALGGYTF. Here the CDR3 DNA reads TGTGCCAGCAGCCCCTCGGACAGGGCTCTCGGTGGCTACACCTTC.

This clonotype was found a few times. V and J are TRBV4-1 and TRBJ1-5; TRBD1 matches 8 bases. V lost 5 bases, J lost 10 bases, and 13 bases stayed unmatched. The CDR3 loop spans 15 amino acids. Per the germline V gene, CDR1 is MGHRA and CDR2 is YSYEKL. The CDR3 reads CASSGGDRGFVPQHF. The CDR3 DNA reads TGCGCCAGCAGCGGCGGAGACAGGGGTTTCGTACCCCAGCATTTT.